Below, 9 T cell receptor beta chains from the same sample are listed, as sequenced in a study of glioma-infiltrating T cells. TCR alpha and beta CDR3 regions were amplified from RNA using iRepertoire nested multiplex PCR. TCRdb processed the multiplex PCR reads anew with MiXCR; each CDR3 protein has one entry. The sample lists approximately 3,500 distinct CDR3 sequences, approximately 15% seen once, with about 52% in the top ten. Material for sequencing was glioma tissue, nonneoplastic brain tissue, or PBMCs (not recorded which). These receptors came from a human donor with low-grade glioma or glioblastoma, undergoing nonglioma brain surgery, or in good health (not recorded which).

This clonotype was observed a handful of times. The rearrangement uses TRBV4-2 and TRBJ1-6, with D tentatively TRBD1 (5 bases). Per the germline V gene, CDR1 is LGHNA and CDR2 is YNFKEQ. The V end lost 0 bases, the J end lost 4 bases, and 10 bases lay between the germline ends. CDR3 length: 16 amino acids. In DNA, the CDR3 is TGTGCCAGCAGCCAAGATAAGCAGGGTTATAATTCACCCCTCCACTTT. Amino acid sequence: CASSQDKQGYNSPLHF.

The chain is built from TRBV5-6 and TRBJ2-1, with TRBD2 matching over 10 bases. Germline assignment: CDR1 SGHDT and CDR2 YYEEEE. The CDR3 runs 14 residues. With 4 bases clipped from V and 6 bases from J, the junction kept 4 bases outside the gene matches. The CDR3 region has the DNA TGTGCCAGCAGCCGGGGACTAGCGAGCAATGAGCAGTTCTTC. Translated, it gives CASSRGLASNEQFF.

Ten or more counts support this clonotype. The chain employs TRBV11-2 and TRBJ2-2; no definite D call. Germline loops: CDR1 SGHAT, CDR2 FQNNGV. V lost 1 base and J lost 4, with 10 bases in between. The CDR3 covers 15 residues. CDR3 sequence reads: CASSLVGRGTGELFF. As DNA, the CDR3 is TGTGCCAGCAGCTTAGTAGGCCGTGGCACCGGGGAGCTGTTTTTT.

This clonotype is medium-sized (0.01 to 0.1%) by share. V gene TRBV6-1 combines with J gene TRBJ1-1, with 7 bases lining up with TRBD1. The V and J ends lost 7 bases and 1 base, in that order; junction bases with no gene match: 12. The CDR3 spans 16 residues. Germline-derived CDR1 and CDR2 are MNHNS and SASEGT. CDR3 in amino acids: CASNFDRDTGNTEAFF. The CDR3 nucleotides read TGTGCCAGCAATTTCGACAGGGATACCGGGAACACTGAAGCTTTCTTT.

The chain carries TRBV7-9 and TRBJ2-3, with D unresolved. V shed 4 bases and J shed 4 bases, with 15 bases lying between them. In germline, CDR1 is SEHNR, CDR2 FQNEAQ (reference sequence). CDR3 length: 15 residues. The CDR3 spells CASSYTPLNPDTQYF. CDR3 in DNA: TGTGCCAGCAGCTATACCCCACTAAACCCAGATACGCAGTATTTT.

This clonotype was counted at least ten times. The CDR3 here is CASSLPGSPTQYF. Here the CDR3 DNA reads TGTGCCAGCAGCTTGCCGGGCAGTCCGACCCAGTACTTC. The V call is TRBV7-3, the J call TRBJ2-5; no clear D. V lost 3 bases and J 7 bases, leaving 12 bases between the germline ends. In germline, CDR1 is SGHTA, CDR2 FQGTGA. The CDR3 length is 13 residues.

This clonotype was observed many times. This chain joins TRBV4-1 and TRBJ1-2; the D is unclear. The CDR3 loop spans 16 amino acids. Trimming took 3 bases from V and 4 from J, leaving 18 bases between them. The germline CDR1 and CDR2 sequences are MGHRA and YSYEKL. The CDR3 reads CASSHPGPGLSYGYTF. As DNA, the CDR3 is TGCGCCAGCAGCCATCCTGGACCTGGTCTCTCCTATGGCTACACCTTC.

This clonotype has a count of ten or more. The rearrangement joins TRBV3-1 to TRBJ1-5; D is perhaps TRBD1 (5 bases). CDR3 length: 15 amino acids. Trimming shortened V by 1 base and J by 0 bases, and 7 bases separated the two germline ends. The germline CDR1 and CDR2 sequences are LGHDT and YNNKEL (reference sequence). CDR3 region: CASSQGGYSNQPQHF. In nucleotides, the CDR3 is TGTGCCAGCAGCCAAGGGGGGTATAGCAATCAGCCCCAGCATTTT.

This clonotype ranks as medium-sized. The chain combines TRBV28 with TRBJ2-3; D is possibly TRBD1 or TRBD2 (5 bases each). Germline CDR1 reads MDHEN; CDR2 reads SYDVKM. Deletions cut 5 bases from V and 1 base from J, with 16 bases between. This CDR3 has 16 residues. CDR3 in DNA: TGTGCCAGCAGTGCCCCTTGGGGGAGCGGCACAGATACGCAGTATTTT. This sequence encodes CASSAPWGSGTDTQYF.